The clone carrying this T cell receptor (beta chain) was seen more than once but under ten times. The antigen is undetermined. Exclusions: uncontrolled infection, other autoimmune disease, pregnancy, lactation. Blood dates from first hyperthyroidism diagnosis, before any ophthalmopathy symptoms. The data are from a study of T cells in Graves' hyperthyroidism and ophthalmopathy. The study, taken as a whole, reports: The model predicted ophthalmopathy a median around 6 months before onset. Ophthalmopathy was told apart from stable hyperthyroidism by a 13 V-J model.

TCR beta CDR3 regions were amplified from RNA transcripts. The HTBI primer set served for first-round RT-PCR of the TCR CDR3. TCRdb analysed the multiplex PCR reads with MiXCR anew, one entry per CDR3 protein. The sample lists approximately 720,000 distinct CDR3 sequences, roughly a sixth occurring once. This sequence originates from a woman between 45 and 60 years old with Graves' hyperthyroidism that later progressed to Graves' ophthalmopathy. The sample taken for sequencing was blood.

The CDR3 region has the DNA TGTGCCAGCAGTCGCGGGACTAGCGGGGGGGCCCTGAATGAGCAGTTCTTC. This sequence encodes CASSRGTSGGALNEQFF. This chain joins TRBV12-3 or TRBV12-4 and TRBJ2-1; 16 bases fit TRBD2. The J segment lost 7 bases and the V segment lost 5 bases, leaving 8 bases of the junction unmatched. There are 17 residues in the CDR3.